These T cell receptor beta chains were read from a single sample in a study of Ad26.COV2.S vaccination and SARS-CoV-2 variants. Sequencing used immunoSEQ multiplex PCR; TCRdb keeps in-frame clones, though not all of them. Among roughly 320,000 clones, more than 75% were seen once, and the ten largest hold around 3.6%. Sequencing was performed on peripheral blood, taken in a trial of Ad26.COV2.S vaccine versus placebo. The source of these receptors is a person between 18 and 60 years old who received the Ad26.COV2.S COVID-19 vaccine or a placebo. Each CDR3 is given with its conserved first and last residue. D genes are given only for firm matches.

>TRBJ2-7|-|TRBV3-1/TRBV3-2
CASSQSGGLDEQYF
>TRBJ2-7|TRBD2|TRBV15
CATSSPPLAGAYEQYF
>TRBJ2-2|-|TRBV9
CASSVESRLGGELFF
>TRBJ2-3|-|TRBV2
CASSPGPRDTQYF
>TRBJ1-5|-|TRBV6-5
CASSYSRSNQPQHF
>TRBJ1-2|-|TRBV5-4
CASSLGGVDGYTF
>TRBJ2-1|TRBD2|TRBV7-2
CASSLAGGGGAGEQFF
>TRBJ2-7|TRBD1|TRBV18
CASSPKAGGFVYEQYF
>TRBJ1-4|-|TRBV12-3/TRBV12-4
CASSSQDRNELFF
>TRBJ1-5|TRBD1|TRBV2
CASSATGKIGVGNQPQHF
>TRBJ2-1|-|TRBV7-2
CASSSAGASYNEQFF
>TRBJ1-5|-|TRBV2
CASSAGDSNQPQHF
>TRBJ1-3|-|TRBV7-9
CASSLIRAGNTIYF
>TRBJ2-2|-|TRBV6-1
CASSELFVKDKNTGELFF
>TRBJ2-7|-|TRBV14
CASSQVGRVGSYEQYF
>TRBJ1-5|TRBD1|TRBV5-1
CASRQNTGGDQPQHF
>TRBJ2-4|TRBD1|TRBV15
CATSRYGTGAVNIQYF
>TRBJ1-6|-|TRBV6-5
CASSLTRGRNSPLHF
>TRBJ2-2|TRBD2|TRBV7-3
CASSPGTSGTGELFF
>TRBJ2-5|-|TRBV3-1/TRBV3-2
CASSQRMGTQYF
>TRBJ1-6|-|TRBV5-1
CASSLRAGDNSPLHF
>TRBJ2-7|TRBD2|TRBV6-1
CASSEREAYEQYF
>TRBJ1-2|-|TRBV6-5
CASSYSISGTSYGYTF
>TRBJ1-1|TRBD1|TRBV27
CASSLTGTGFTEAFF
>TRBJ2-7|-|TRBV6-5
CASSYGQGGSYEQYF
>TRBJ1-2|-|TRBV4-3
CASSDRTYGYTF
>TRBJ2-3|TRBD1|TRBV9
CASSIRTGESTDTQYF
>TRBJ2-7|-|TRBV19
CASSIRKTDEQYF
>TRBJ2-2|TRBD2|TRBV27
CASSRTRSHGGELFF
>TRBJ1-1|-|TRBV6-2/TRBV6-3
CASSYPRGRALNTEAFF
>TRBJ1-2|-|TRBV4-1
CASSQDWDRVYGYTF
>TRBJ2-2|-|TRBV29-1
CSVDWTLGGSGELFF
>TRBJ2-7|TRBD1|TRBV27
CASSPGQGGYEQYF
>TRBJ1-5|-|TRBV20-1
CSAIETSNQPQHF
>TRBJ2-5|-|TRBV7-9
CASSYQGTRETQYF
>TRBJ2-6|-|TRBV29-1
CSVPEMSGANVLTF
>TRBJ1-2|-|TRBV5-1
CASSLIPGSDGYTF
>TRBJ1-2|-|TRBV5-6
CASIDWWGAQGYTF
>TRBJ1-6|TRBD1|TRBV7-2
CASSIKAGGSGSPLHF
>TRBJ1-2|-|TRBV4-2
CASSQQRVESYTF
>TRBJ2-1|-|TRBV6-5
CASSPDGYNEQFF
>TRBJ1-2|TRBD1|TRBV18
CASSPSDRDYGYTF
>TRBJ1-1|-|TRBV29-1
CSVERLNTEAFF
>TRBJ2-7|-|TRBV7-9
CASSLGFGRAYEQYF
>TRBJ2-1|TRBD2|TRBV3-1/TRBV3-2
CASSQESSGGYNEQFF
>TRBJ2-3|-|TRBV13
CASSLGTRRRSTDTQYF
>TRBJ1-5|-|TRBV10-2
CASKGDSQPQHF
>TRBJ2-7|-|TRBV11-2
CASSYPHRDIGYEQYF